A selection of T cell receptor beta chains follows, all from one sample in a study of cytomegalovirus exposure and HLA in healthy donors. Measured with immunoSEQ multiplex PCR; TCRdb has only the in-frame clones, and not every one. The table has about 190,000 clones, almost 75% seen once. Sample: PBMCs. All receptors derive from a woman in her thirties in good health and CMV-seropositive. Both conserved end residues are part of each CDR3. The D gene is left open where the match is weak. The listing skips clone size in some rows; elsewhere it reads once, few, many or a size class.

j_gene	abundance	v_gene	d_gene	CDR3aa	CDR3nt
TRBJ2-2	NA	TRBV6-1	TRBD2	CASSEGTSAITGELFF	TGTGCCAGCAGTGAGGGGACTAGCGCCATCACCGGGGAGCTGTTTTTT
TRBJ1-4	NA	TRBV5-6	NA	CASSLGLSVAINEKLFF	TGTGCCAGCAGCTTGGGACTTAGTGTGGCGATAAATGAAAAACTGTTTTTT
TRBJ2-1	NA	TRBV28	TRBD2	CASSLFRAGNNEQFF	TGTGCCAGCAGTTTATTTCGAGCGGGAAACAATGAGCAGTTCTTC
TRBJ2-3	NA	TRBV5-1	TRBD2	CASSAVAGASTDTQYF	TGCGCCAGCAGTGCGGTAGCGGGAGCTAGCACAGATACGCAGTATTTT
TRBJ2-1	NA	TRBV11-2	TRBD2	CASSLKAGTNEQFF	TGTGCCAGCAGCTTAAAAGCGGGGACTAATGAGCAGTTCTTC
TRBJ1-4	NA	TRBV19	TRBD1	CASSGPRGLGEKLFF	TGTGCCAGTAGTGGGCCCAGGGGGCTGGGCGAAAAACTGTTTTTT
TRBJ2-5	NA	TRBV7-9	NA	CASSPDQETQYF	TGTGCCAGCAGCCCCGACCAAGAGACCCAGTACTTC
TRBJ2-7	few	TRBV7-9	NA	CASSPSYEQYF	TGTGCCAGCAGCCCTTCCTACGAGCAGTACTTC
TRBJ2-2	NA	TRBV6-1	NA	CASSPVNTGELFF	TGTGCCAGCAGTCCGGTGAACACCGGGGAGCTGTTTTTT
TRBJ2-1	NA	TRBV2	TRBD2	CAISLGLGRDEQFF	TGTGCCATCTCGTTGGGGCTAGGGAGGGATGAGCAGTTCTTC
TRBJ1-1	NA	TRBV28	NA	CASSSEIADGEAFF	TGTGCCAGCAGTTCGGAAATAGCAGACGGAGAAGCTTTCTTT
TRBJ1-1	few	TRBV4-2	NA	CASSQDLQGWNTEAFF	TGTGCCAGCAGCCAAGATTTGCAGGGTTGGAACACTGAAGCTTTCTTT
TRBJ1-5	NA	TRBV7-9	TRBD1	CASSLGDRGRNQPQHF	TGTGCCAGCAGCTTAGGGGACAGGGGTCGTAATCAGCCCCAGCATTTT
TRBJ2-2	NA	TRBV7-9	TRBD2	CASSPRLGLAGGGTGELFF	TGTGCCAGCAGCCCTAGACTAGGACTAGCGGGAGGAGGCACCGGGGAGCTGTTTTTT
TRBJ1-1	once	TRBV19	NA	CASSTGVNTEAFF	TGTGCCAGTAGTACGGGGGTGAACACTGAAGCTTTCTTT
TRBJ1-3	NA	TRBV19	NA	CASSDRGNTIYF	TGTGCCAGTAGCGACAGGGGAAACACCATATATTTT
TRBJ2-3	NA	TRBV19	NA	CASTSSGGTDTQYF	TGTGCCAGTACCTCCTCGGGGGGCACAGATACGCAGTATTTT
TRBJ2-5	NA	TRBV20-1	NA	CSATRGETQYF	TGCAGTGCTACAAGAGGAGAGACCCAGTACTTC
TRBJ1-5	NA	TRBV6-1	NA	CASSEAAGYSNQPQHF	TGTGCCAGCAGTGAAGCGGCGGGATATAGCAATCAGCCCCAGCATTTT
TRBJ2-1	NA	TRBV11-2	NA	CASSLDQGRSYNEQFF	TGTGCCAGCAGCTTAGACCAGGGGAGATCCTACAATGAGCAGTTCTTC
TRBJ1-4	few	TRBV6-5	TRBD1	CASGDRGHEKLFF	TGTGCCAGCGGCGACAGGGGGCATGAAAAACTGTTTTTT
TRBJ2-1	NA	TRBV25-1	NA	CASSEGPSVREQFF	TGTGCCAGCAGTGAAGGGCCTAGCGTTCGTGAGCAGTTCTTC
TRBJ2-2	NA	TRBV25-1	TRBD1	CASSIPGTANTGELFF	TGTGCCAGCAGTATCCCCGGGACAGCGAACACCGGGGAGCTGTTTTTT
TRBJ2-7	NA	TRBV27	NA	CASSLYGEQYF	TGTGCCAGCAGTTTATACGGCGAGCAGTACTTC
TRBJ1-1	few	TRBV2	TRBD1	CASSSRDRAAEAFF	TGTGCCAGCAGTTCCCGAGACAGGGCGGCTGAAGCTTTCTTT
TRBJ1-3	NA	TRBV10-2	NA	CASSGGRASGNTIYF	TGCGCCAGCAGTGGCGGCAGGGCCTCTGGAAACACCATATATTTT
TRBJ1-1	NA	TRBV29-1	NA	CSVYREKTEAFF	TGCAGCGTTTACAGGGAAAAGACTGAAGCTTTCTTT
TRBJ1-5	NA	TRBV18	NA	CASSPRSGDVQPQHF	TGTGCCAGCTCACCACGATCAGGGGATGTCCAGCCCCAGCATTTT
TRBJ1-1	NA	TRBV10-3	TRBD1	CAISRTGTTEAFF	TGTGCCATCAGTCGGACAGGGACCACTGAAGCTTTCTTT
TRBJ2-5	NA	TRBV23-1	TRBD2	CASSHRLAGGQETQYF	TGCGCCAGCAGTCACCGACTAGCGGGAGGCCAAGAGACCCAGTACTTC
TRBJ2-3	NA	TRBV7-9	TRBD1	CASSLEQGADTQYF	TGTGCCAGCAGCTTAGAACAGGGGGCAGATACGCAGTATTTT
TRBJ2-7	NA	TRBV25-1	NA	CASSEGSPYEQYF	TGTGCCAGCAGTGAAGGGAGCCCCTACGAGCAGTACTTC
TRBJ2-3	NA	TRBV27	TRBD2	CASSLVAGRLTDTQYF	TGTGCCAGCAGTTTAGTAGCGGGGCGGCTCACAGATACGCAGTATTTT
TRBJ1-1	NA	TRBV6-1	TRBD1	CATLNRGLVTEAFF	TGTGCCACCCTAAACAGGGGGCTGGTAACTGAAGCTTTCTTT
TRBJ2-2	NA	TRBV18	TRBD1	CASSVRDSSITGELFF	TGTGCCAGCTCAGTCCGGGACAGTTCCATCACCGGGGAGCTGTTTTTT
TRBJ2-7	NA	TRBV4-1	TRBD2	CASSQQGLAYEQYF	TGCGCCAGCAGCCAACAAGGACTAGCCTACGAGCAGTACTTC
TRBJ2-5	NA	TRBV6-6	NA	CASGGQSVRTQYF	TGTGCCAGCGGCGGCCAGTCGGTGAGGACCCAGTACTTC
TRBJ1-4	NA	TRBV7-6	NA	CASSQGATNEKLFF	TGTGCCAGCAGCCAAGGAGCAACTAATGAAAAACTGTTTTTT
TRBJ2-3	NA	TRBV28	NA	CASIGGGEDTQYF	TGTGCCAGCATAGGAGGGGGCGAAGATACGCAGTATTTT
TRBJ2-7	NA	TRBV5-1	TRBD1	CASSPRTGEREQYF	TGCGCCAGCAGCCCTCGGACAGGGGAGCGCGAGCAGTACTTC
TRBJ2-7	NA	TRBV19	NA	CASSTGPHEQYF	TGTGCCAGTTCCACTGGTCCCCACGAGCAGTACTTC
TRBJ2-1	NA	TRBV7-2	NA	CASSLAWSSYNEQFF	TGTGCCAGCAGCTTAGCCTGGAGCTCCTACAATGAGCAGTTCTTC
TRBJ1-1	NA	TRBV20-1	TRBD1	CRDRGNTEAFF	TGCAGGGACAGGGGGAACACTGAAGCTTTCTTT
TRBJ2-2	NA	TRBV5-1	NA	CASSPRANTGELFF	TGCGCCAGCAGCCCGCGTGCGAACACCGGGGAGCTGTTTTTT
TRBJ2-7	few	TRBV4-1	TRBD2	CASGTGLAGHSPYEQYF	TGCGCCAGCGGCACGGGACTAGCGGGCCATTCCCCCTACGAGCAGTACTTC
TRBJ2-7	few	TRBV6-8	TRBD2	CASSYFGGGPHEQYF	TGTGCCAGCAGTTATTTTGGGGGAGGGCCGCACGAGCAGTACTTC
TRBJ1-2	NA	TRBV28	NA	CASSLLGGPVTF	TGTGCCAGCAGTTTACTGGGAGGCCCGGTGACCTTC
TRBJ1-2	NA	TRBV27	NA	CASSLSGGWGYTF	TGTGCCAGCAGTTTATCGGGGGGTTGGGGCTACACCTTC
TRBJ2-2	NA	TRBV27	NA	CASRANTGELFF	TGTGCCAGCAGGGCCAACACCGGGGAGCTGTTTTTT
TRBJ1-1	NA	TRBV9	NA	CASSPTGLGTEAFF	TGTGCCAGCAGCCCCACAGGGTTAGGCACTGAAGCTTTCTTT
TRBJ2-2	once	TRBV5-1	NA	CASSGGGLGGTGELFF	TGCGCCAGCAGCGGGGGGGGCCTTGGAGGGACCGGGGAGCTGTTTTTT
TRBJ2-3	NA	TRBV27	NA	CASMEGQVRTDTQYF	TGTGCCAGCATGGAGGGCCAGGTTCGCACAGATACGCAGTATTTT